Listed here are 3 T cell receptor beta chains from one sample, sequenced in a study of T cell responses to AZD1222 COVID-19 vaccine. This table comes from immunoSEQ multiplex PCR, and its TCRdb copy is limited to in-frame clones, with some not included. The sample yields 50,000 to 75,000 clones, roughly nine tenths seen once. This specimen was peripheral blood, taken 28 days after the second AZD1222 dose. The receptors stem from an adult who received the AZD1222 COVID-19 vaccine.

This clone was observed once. The CDR3 sequence is CASSQDIQGTNYGYTF. The CDR3, as DNA: TGTGCCAGCAGCCAAGATATCCAGGGCACCAACTATGGCTACACCTTC. The rearrangement joins TRBV4-2 to TRBJ1-2, with a weak D call TRBD1 (5 bases). Trimming removed 0 bases at V and 2 bases at J, with 13 bases between. CDR1 LGHNA and CDR2 YNFKEQ come from the germline V gene. The CDR3 extends over 16 amino acids.

The CDR3 DNA reads as TGCGCCAGCGCGGGAGTTAACAATGAGCAGTTCTTC. This gives the protein CASAGVNNEQFF. This chain links TRBV10-1 with TRBJ2-1; the match to TRBD2 covers 7 bases. Germline-derived CDR1 and CDR2 are WNHNN and SYGVQD (reference sequence). Trimming took 8 bases from V and 5 from J; bases not matched to a gene: 3. This CDR3 region has 12 residues.

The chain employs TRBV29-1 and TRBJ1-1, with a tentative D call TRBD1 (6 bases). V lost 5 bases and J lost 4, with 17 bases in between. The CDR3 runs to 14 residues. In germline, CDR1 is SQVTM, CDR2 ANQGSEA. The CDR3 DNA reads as TGCAGCGTTCAAAGGGCAGGGGTAGGCACTGAAGCTTTCTTT. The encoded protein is CSVQRAGVGTEAFF.